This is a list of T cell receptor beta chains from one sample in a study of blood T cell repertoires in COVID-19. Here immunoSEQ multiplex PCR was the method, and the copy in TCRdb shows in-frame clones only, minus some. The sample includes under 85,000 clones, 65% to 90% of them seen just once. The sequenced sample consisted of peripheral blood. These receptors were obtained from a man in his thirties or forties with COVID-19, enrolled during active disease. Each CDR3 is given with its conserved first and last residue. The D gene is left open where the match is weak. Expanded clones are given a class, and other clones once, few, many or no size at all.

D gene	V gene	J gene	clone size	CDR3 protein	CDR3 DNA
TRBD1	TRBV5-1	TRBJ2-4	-	CASSPSGQVFIQYF	TGCGCCAGCAGCCCATCGGGACAGGTATTCATTCAGTACTTC
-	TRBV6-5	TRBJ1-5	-	CASSYSRQPNQPQHF	TGTGCCAGCAGTTACTCGAGACAGCCCAATCAGCCCCAGCATTTT
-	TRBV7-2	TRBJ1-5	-	CASSLAGGVNQPQHF	TGTGCCAGCAGCTTAGCCGGGGGGGTCAATCAGCCCCAGCATTTT
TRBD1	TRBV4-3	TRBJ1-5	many	CASSQERDRVNQPQHF	TGCGCCAGCAGCCAAGAAAGGGACAGGGTCAATCAGCCCCAGCATTTT
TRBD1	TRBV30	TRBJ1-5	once	CAWSGGQARNQPQHF	TGTGCCTGGAGTGGGGGACAGGCCCGGAATCAGCCCCAGCATTTT
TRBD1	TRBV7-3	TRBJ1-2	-	CASSATGEGYTF	TGTGCCAGCAGCGCTACAGGGGAAGGCTACACCTTC
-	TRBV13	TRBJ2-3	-	CASSSNREGDTQYF	TGTGCCAGCAGCTCTAACCGGGAAGGGGATACGCAGTATTTT
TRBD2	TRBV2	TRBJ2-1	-	CASGMEAGGPVDEQFF	TGTGCCAGCGGAATGGAAGCGGGAGGGCCCGTGGATGAGCAGTTCTTC
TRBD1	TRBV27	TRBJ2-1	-	CASSIQGVGEQFF	TGTGCCAGCAGCATACAGGGGGTCGGTGAGCAGTTCTTC
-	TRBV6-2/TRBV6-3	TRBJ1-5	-	CASSPMGADQPQHF	TGTGCCAGCAGCCCCATGGGGGCGGATCAGCCCCAGCATTTT
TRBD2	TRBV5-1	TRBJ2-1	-	CASISGGDEQFF	TGCGCCAGCATCTCCGGGGGGGATGAGCAGTTCTTC
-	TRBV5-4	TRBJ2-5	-	CASSPGLSKAQYF	TGTGCCAGCAGCCCAGGACTAAGCAAGGCCCAGTACTTC
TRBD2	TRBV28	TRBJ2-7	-	CASNAIAGYEQYF	TGTGCCAGCAATGCCATAGCGGGCTACGAGCAGTACTTC
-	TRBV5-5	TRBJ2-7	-	CASSLAASTYEQYF	TGTGCCAGCAGCTTGGCGGCTAGCACCTACGAGCAGTACTTC
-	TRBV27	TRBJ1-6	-	CASSPRWGPVEGSVSLHF	TGTGCCAGCAGTCCCCGATGGGGGCCTGTAGAGGGATCGGTGTCCCTCCACTTT
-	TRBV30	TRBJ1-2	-	CAWDMGGGYTF	TGTGCCTGGGATATGGGGGGGGGCTACACCTTC
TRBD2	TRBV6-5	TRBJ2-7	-	CASSYSGSYEQYF	TGTGCCAGCAGTTATAGCGGGAGTTACGAGCAGTACTTC